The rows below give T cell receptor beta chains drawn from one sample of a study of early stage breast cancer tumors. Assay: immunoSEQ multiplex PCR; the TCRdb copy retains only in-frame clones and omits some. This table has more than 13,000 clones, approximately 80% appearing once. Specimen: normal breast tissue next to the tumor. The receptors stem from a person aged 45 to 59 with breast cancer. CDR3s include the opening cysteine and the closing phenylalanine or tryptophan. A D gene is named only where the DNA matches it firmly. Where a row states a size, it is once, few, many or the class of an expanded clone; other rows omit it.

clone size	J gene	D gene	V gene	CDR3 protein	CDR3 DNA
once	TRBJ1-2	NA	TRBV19	CASSADRTYGYTF	TGTGCCAGTAGTGCCGACAGGACCTATGGCTACACCTTC
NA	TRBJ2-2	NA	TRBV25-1	CASSVDGELFF	TGTGCCAGCAGTGTCGACGGGGAGCTGTTTTTT
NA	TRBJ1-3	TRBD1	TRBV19	CASSYIRGLGNTIYF	TGTGCCAGTAGTTACATCAGGGGGCTTGGAAACACCATATATTTT
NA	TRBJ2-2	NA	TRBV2	CASSGGPGELFF	TGTGCCAGCAGTGGGGGACCCGGGGAGCTGTTTTTT
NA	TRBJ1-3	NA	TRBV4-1	CASSQDSIPGSGNTIYF	TGCGCCAGCAGCCAAGATTCTATTCCAGGGTCTGGAAACACCATATATTTT
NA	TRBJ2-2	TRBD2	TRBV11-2	CASSRSVSGRWNTGELFF	TGTGCCAGCAGCCGGTCTGTCAGCGGGAGGTGGAACACCGGGGAGCTGTTTTTT
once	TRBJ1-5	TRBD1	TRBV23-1	CASSRYRDRGPPSSNQPQHF	TGCGCCAGCAGTCGTTATCGGGACAGGGGGCCCCCCAGTAGCAATCAGCCCCAGCATTTT
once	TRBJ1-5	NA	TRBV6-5	CASSYFWGNQPQHF	TGTGCCAGCAGTTACTTCTGGGGCAATCAGCCCCAGCATTTT
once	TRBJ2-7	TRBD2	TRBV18	CASPRIKASGGYEQYF	TGTGCCAGCCCACGGATAAAGGCTAGCGGGGGTTACGAGCAGTACTTC
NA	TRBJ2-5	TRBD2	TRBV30	CAWSSGGGQETQYF	TGTGCCTGGAGTAGCGGGGGGGGGCAAGAGACCCAGTACTTC
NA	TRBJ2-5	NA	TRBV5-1	CASSFTPQETQYF	TGCGCCAGCAGCTTCACCCCGCAAGAGACCCAGTACTTC
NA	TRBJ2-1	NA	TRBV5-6	CASSFQLASDEQFF	TGTGCCAGCAGCTTCCAACTAGCAAGCGATGAGCAGTTCTTC
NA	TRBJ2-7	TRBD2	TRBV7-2	CASSLLGMVAGDEQYF	TGTGCCAGCAGCTTACTTGGTATGGTGGCGGGAGACGAGCAGTACTTC
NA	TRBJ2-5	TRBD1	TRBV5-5	CASSLGDRGPETQYF	TGTGCCAGCAGCTTGGGGGACAGGGGGCCAGAGACCCAGTACTTC
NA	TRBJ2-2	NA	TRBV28	CASSIGWNTGELFF	TGTGCCAGCAGTATAGGGTGGAACACCGGGGAGCTGTTTTTT
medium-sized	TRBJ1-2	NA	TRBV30	CAWSVRSRSYGYTF	TGTGCCTGGAGTGTACGGAGCAGGAGCTATGGCTACACCTTC
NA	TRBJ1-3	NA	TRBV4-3	CASSQENGNTIYF	TGCGCCAGCAGCCAAGAAAATGGAAACACCATATATTTT
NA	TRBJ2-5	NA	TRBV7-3	CASSLNAGQETQYF	TGTGCCAGCAGCTTAAATGCAGGGCAAGAGACCCAGTACTTC
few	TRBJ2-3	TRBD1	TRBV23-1	CASSQRRDRGTDTQYF	TGCGCCAGCAGTCAACGTAGGGACAGGGGTACAGATACGCAGTATTTT
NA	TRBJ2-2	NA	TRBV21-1	CASSTSRTSGRIGELFF	TGTGCCAGCAGCACCTCCAGGACTAGCGGGAGGATCGGGGAGCTGTTTTTT
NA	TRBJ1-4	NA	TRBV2	CASRTMLAIGEKLFF	TGTGCCAGCAGAACCATGTTAGCCATTGGGGAAAAACTGTTTTTT
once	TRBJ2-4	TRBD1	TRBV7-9	CASSFDPGQGKNIQYF	TGTGCCAGCAGCTTCGACCCGGGACAGGGCAAAAACATTCAGTACTTC
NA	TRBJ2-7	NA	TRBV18	CASSTVGTGGMEQYF	TGTGCCAGCTCGACCGTGGGGACTGGGGGTATGGAGCAGTACTTC
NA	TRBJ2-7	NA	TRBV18	CASSPGRDMLSYEQYF	TGTGCCAGCTCACCCGGCCGGGACATGTTATCCTACGAGCAGTACTTC
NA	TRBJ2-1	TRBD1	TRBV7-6	CASSLEGQGNEQFF	TGTGCCAGCAGCCTCGAAGGACAGGGAAATGAGCAGTTCTTC
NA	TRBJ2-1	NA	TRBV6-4	CASSQQVTNEQFF	TGTGCCAGCAGTCAACAGGTAACCAATGAGCAGTTCTTC
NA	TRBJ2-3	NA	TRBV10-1	CASREGAGGPRDTQYF	TGCGCCAGCAGGGAGGGGGCGGGCGGACCTAGAGATACGCAGTATTTT
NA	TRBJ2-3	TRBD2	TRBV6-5	CASSYSGRAGADTQYF	TGTGCCAGCAGTTACAGCGGGAGGGCTGGAGCGGATACGCAGTATTTT
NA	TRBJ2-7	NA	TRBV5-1	CASSLSSGADSYEQYF	TGCGCCAGCAGCTTGAGTTCCGGGGCAGACTCCTACGAGCAGTACTTC
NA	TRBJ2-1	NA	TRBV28	CASSSPTSTGGLYNEQFF	TGTGCCAGCAGTTCCCCGACCTCAACAGGAGGGCTCTACAATGAGCAGTTCTTC
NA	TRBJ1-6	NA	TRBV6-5	CASSQQQWNSPLHF	TGTGCCAGCAGTCAGCAGCAATGGAATTCACCCCTCCACTTT
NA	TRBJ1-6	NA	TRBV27	CASSLRGQGGSPLHF	TGTGCCAGCAGTTTAAGGGGTCAGGGAGGTTCACCCCTCCACTTT
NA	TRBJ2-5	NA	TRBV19	CASSPIGWGPQETQYF	TGTGCCAGTAGCCCTATTGGGTGGGGACCCCAAGAGACCCAGTACTTC
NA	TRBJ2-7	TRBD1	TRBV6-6	CASSYAGQGGYEQYF	TGTGCCAGCAGTTATGCCGGACAGGGCGGCTACGAGCAGTACTTC
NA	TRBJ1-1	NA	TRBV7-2	CASSLGIGISEAFF	TGTGCCAGCAGCTTGGGTATCGGGATCTCTGAAGCTTTCTTT
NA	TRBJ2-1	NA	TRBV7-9	CASSLRGSSYNEQFF	TGTGCCAGCAGCTTAAGGGGCTCCTCCTACAATGAGCAGTTCTTC
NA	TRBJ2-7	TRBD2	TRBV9	CASSVGGGLVYEQYF	TGTGCCAGCAGCGTAGGGGGAGGGTTGGTCTACGAGCAGTACTTC
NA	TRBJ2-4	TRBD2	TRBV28	CASSAGPGLAGGPRHENIQYF	TGTGCCAGCAGTGCAGGCCCGGGACTAGCGGGGGGTCCTCGCCACGAAAACATTCAGTACTTC
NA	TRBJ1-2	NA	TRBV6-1	CASSEALLESYGYTF	TGTGCCAGCAGTGAAGCGCTATTGGAGTCCTATGGCTACACCTTC
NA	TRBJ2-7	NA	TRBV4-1	CASSQAGLEREQYF	TGCGCCAGCAGCCAAGCGGGCCTGGAGAGGGAGCAGTACTTC
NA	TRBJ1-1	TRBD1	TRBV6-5	CASSSTQGDTEAFF	TGTGCCAGCAGTTCAACCCAGGGGGACACTGAAGCTTTCTTT
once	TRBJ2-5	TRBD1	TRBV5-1	CASSLGGQVQETQYF	TGCGCCAGCAGCTTGGGGGGACAGGTTCAAGAGACCCAGTACTTC
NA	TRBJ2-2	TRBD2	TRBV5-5	CASSRTPAGGLIGELFF	TGTGCCAGCAGCCGGACCCCAGCGGGAGGGCTTATCGGGGAGCTGTTTTTT
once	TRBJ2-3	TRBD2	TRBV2	CASSLAGLSTDTQYF	TGTGCCAGCAGCCTAGCGGGACTTAGCACAGATACGCAGTATTTT
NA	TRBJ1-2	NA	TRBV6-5	CASSSSGQNYGYTF	TGTGCCAGCAGTTCGAGCGGACAGAACTATGGCTACACCTTC
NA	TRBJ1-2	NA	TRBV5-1	CASSPRQVGYGYTF	TGCGCCAGCAGCCCGCGGCAGGTTGGCTATGGCTACACCTTC
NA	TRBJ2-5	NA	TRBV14	CASSQWSTAQETQYF	TGTGCCAGCAGCCAATGGAGTACGGCCCAAGAGACCCAGTACTTC